This T cell receptor beta chain appears in the sequencing data of a study of blood T cell repertoires in COVID-19. Study background: The United States, Italy and Spain supplied acute and convalescent COVID-19 samples. In each case, the material was cDNA or gDNA derived from T cells, B-cell-depleted T cells, or PBMCs.

Authors' analysis steps: Amplifying reference gene primers gave estimates of nucleated cell counts. TCRdb keeps only in-frame clones here, not all; method: immunoSEQ multiplex PCR. The V and J calls and clone size come from that table; D and trimming were worked out from the DNA. The table shows 110,000 to 150,000 clones, with around 77% occurring only once. The CDR3 covers 11 residues. The V gene's germline CDR1 is SGHAT and CDR2 FQDESV (reference sequence). V lost 2 bases to trimming and J lost 12 bases, with 10 bases between them. V usage is TRBV11-1 and J usage is TRBJ1-1; D not resolved. The clonotype originates from a man between 50 and 59 years old with active or convalescent COVID-19. Sequenced sample: peripheral blood. CDR3 DNA sequence: TGTGCCAGCAGCTTACTAGAGGGAACTTTCTTT. It encodes CASSLLEGTFF.